This passage covers 12 T cell receptor beta chains from one sample sequenced in a study of shared clonotypes between healthy human individuals. The assay was immunoSEQ multiplex PCR, and TCRdb's table has in-frame clones only and misses some. The table shows a few million clones, with about 90% occurring only once. Material: naive CD4+ T cells from PBMCs. This sample's subset: CD45RA+ positively selected. These receptors originate from a man younger than 30 in good health. Some clones in this sample may be carry-over from other donors' samples.

The genes are TRBV27 and TRBJ2-1; no reliable D call. The CDR3 spans 14 residues. Trimming removed 10 bases at V and 0 bases at J, with 13 bases between. Germline lookup yields CDR1 MNHEY and CDR2 SMNVEV (reference sequence). The chain's CDR3 is CATLDSNSYNEQFF. CDR3 bases: TGTGCCACCCTCGACTCGAACTCCTACAATGAGCAGTTCTTC.

The V call is TRBV5-1, the J call TRBJ2-3; 7 bases are shared with TRBD1. Germline-derived CDR1 and CDR2 are SGHRS and YFSETQ. The V and J ends lost 4 bases and 2 bases, in that order; junction bases with no gene match: 4. This CDR3 is built from 14 residues. The CDR3 DNA is TGCGCCAGCAGCGGGGGACAGTTCACAGATACGCAGTATTTT. Its protein is CASSGGQFTDTQYF.

V and J are TRBV4-1 and TRBJ2-5; D gene uncertain. CDR3 size: 15 residues. Germline loops: CDR1 MGHRA, CDR2 YSYEKL. Trimming stripped 0 bases from V and 7 bases from J, with 15 bases between. The CDR3 reads CASSQDWRGPGTQYF. In nucleotides, the CDR3 is TGCGCCAGCAGCCAAGATTGGCGAGGCCCAGGGACCCAGTACTTC.

The chain couples TRBV6-1 to TRBJ2-7; D possibly matches TRBD1 or TRBD2 (6 bases each). The CDR3 totals 14 residues. The germline V gene encodes CDR1 MNHNS and CDR2 SASEGT. Trimming cost V 4 bases and J 3 bases, with 13 bases left between them. The CDR3 region has the DNA TGTGCCAGCAGTGTAGGGGGGACTCACTACGAGCAGTACTTC. It translates to CASSVGGTHYEQYF.

This clone was recorded only once. The rearrangement uses TRBV9 and TRBJ2-5; 9 bases agree with TRBD1. The CDR3 totals 15 residues. Germline CDR1 and CDR2: SGDLS and YYNGEE. V trimming: 3 bases; J trimming: 5 bases; junction bases outside the gene matches: 8. The CDR3: CASSAKTGGYETQYF. The CDR3 DNA sequence: TGTGCCAGCAGCGCAAAGACAGGGGGTTACGAGACCCAGTACTTC.

V usage is TRBV14 and J usage is TRBJ1-2; D unresolved. Germline CDR1 is SGHDN and CDR2 is FVKESK. With 1 base removed from V and 1 base from J, the gap between germline ends came to 1 base. The CDR3 consists of 12 residues. The DNA for the CDR3 is TGTGCCAGCAGCCAAGTTAACTATGGCTACACCTTC. It encodes CASSQVNYGYTF. The full variable domain, its missing parts supplied by reference TRBV14 and TRBJ1-2, is EAGVTQFPSHSVIEKGQTVTLRCDPISGHDNLYWYRRVMGKEIKFLLHFVKESKQDESGMPNNRFLAERTGGTYSTLKVQPAELEDSGVYFCASSQVNYGYTFGSGTRLTVV.

CDR3 residues: CASGRNTGELFF. The DNA of the CDR3 is TGTGCCAGCGGGCGGAACACCGGGGAGCTGTTTTTT. V and J are TRBV6-5 and TRBJ2-2; D gene ambiguous. The V gene's germline CDR1 is MNHEY and CDR2 SVGAGI. V dropped 8 bases and J dropped 1 base, with 5 bases sitting between them. This CDR3 is built from 12 residues.

The chain employs TRBV15 and TRBJ2-5, with 12 nucleotides matching TRBD1. Trimming took 4 bases from V and 5 from J; bases not matched to a gene: 11. CDR3 length: 17 amino acids. The V gene's germline CDR1 is LNHNV and CDR2 YYDKDF (reference sequence). CDR3 loop: CATSKGRGQGAVETQYF. CDR3 DNA sequence: TGTGCCACCAGCAAAGGTCGGGGACAGGGGGCTGTGGAGACCCAGTACTTC.

The rearrangement uses TRBV27 and TRBJ1-2, with D perhaps matching TRBD1 (6 bases). The CDR3 consists of 14 residues. CDR1 and CDR2 from the germline V gene are MNHEY and SMNVEV (reference sequence). V lost 5 bases, J lost 7 bases, and 17 bases lay in between. CDR3 loop: CASSTRDTARGYTF. The CDR3 coding sequence is TGTGCCAGCAGTACCCGGGACACCGCCCGTGGCTACACCTTC.

V is TRBV27 and J is TRBJ2-7; D may match TRBD1 or TRBD2 (5 bases each). Per the germline V gene, CDR1 is MNHEY and CDR2 is SMNVEV (reference sequence). The V end lost 5 bases, the J end lost 4 bases, and 12 bases lay between the germline ends. The CDR3 contains 13 residues. The CDR3 coding sequence is TGTGCCAGCAGTCGGGTTGGGGGATACGAGCAGTACTTC. Protein: CASSRVGGYEQYF.

The rearrangement links TRBV7-2 to TRBJ2-1; D is unclear. The CDR3 spans 14 residues. From germline, CDR1 is SGHTA and CDR2 FQGNSA. The V end lost 1 base, the J end lost 11 bases, and 15 bases lay between the germline ends. The CDR3 is CASSLGPILPQQFF. CDR3 bases: TGTGCCAGCAGCTTAGGTCCAATCCTTCCTCAGCAGTTCTTC.

The chain is built from TRBV19 and TRBJ2-3, with 7 bases that match TRBD2. V lost 3 bases and J lost 2; bases outside the gene matches: 14. The CDR3 runs 18 residues. In germline, CDR1 is LNHDA, CDR2 SQIVND (reference sequence). The CDR3 DNA reads as TGTGCCAGTAGTATGGGGTTGTTAGCGGGTCCTACCACAGATACGCAGTATTTT. It translates to CASSMGLLAGPTTDTQYF.